What follows describes a single TCR beta chain. The target antigen is unknown. These data come from a study of cytomegalovirus exposure and HLA in healthy donors. Turning to the study itself: The 90 to 150 validation repertoires used a platform that matched the one used for the approximately 670 first-cohort repertoires, as a later analysis reported.

Study-wide results and caveats: Listed as cytomegalovirus-associated were 150 or so TCR beta chains.

The donors belonged to the roughly 120-subject validation cohort, separate from the roughly 700-subject first cohort. The protocol was immunoSEQ multiplex PCR, while the TCRdb copy is restricted to in-frame clones and leaves out a portion. The sample lists 200,000 or so clones, approximately 82% occurring once. This TCR came from a young woman in good health and CMV-seropositive. The specimen sequenced was PBMCs.

The CDR3 spells CAWSRGFVGRETRAKNIQYF. DNA of the CDR3: TGTGCCTGGAGTAGAGGGTTCGTTGGGCGGGAGACGCGGGCCAAAAACATTCAGTACTTC. This sequence joins TRBV30 and TRBJ2-4; TRBD2 matches at 7 bases. Losses at the gene ends were 2 bases for V and 1 base for J; bases not matched to a gene: 20. The CDR3 is made up of 20 amino acids. Germline V gene sequence: CDR1 GTSNPN, CDR2 SVGIG (reference sequence). Full variable domain (outside the CDR3, taken from reference TRBV30 and TRBJ2-4): SQTIHQWPATLVQPVGSPLSLECTVEGTSNPNLYWYRQAAGRGLQLLFYSVGIGQISSEVPQNLSASRPQDRQFILSSKKLLLSDSGFYLCAWSRGFVGRETRAKNIQYFGAGTRLSVL.